This paragraph reports one T cell receptor (beta chain). What it binds is not known. This specimen belongs to a study of cytomegalovirus exposure and HLA in healthy donors. CDR3 length equals 16 residues. Germline CDR1 and CDR2: SGHKS and YYEKEE (reference sequence). The ends lost 2 bases at V and 1 base at J; junction bases unmatched: 6. Assay used: immunoSEQ multiplex PCR; TCRdb lists only in-frame clones, some missing. The sample carries about 150,000 clones, roughly 89% recorded once. Overall study results and limits: Most sequenced TCRs were rare (though some public TCRs occurred in many donors). The study labeled fewer than 200 TCR beta chains cytomegalovirus-associated.

The chain recombines TRBV5-5 with TRBJ1-3, with TRBD1 matching 7 bases. The receptor was derived from a woman aged 18 to 35 in good health and CMV-seropositive. Specimen: PBMCs. Here the CDR3 DNA reads TGTGCCAGCAGCTTTTGGGACAGACCTTCTGGAAACACCATATATTTT. It is translated as CASSFWDRPSGNTIYF.